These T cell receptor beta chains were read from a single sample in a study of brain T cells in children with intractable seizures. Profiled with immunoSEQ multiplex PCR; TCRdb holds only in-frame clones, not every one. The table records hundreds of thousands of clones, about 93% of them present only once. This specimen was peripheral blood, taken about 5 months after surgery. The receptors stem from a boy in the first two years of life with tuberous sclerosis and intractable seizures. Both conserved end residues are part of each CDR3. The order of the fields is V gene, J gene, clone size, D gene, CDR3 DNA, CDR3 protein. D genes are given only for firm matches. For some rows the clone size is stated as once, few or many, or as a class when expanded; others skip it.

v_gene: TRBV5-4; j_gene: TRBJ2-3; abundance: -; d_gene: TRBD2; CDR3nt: TGTGCCAGCCACAGACTAGCGGTCACAGATACGCAGTATTTT; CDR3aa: CASHRLAVTDTQYF
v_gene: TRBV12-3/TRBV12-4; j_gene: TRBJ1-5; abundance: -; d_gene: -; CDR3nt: TGTGCCAGCAGCCAGCGCGGGACCCAGCATTTT; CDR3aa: CASSQRGTQHF
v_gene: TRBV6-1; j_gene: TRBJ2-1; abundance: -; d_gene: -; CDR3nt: TGTGCCAGCAGTGAAAGGCAGAGCTCCTACAATGAGCAGTTCTTC; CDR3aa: CASSERQSSYNEQFF
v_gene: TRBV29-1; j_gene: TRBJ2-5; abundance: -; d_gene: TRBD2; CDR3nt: TGCAGCGTTCTAGGATACTGGACTAGCCCAGAAGAGACCCAGTACTTC; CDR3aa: CSVLGYWTSPEETQYF
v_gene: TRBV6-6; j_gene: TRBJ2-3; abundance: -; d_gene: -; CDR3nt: TGTGCCACCTGGGCGGGACAGTTTTTTAACTTT; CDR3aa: CATWAGQFFNF
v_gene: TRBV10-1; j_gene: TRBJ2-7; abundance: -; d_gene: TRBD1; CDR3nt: TGCGCCAGCTCTTCTTCCGGGACAGGCTCCTACGAGCAGTACTTC; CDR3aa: CASSSSGTGSYEQYF
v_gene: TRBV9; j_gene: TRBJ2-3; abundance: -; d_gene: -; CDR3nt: TGTGCCAGCAGCGTAGAGGGTTCGAGTACAGATACGCAGTATTTT; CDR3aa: CASSVEGSSTDTQYF
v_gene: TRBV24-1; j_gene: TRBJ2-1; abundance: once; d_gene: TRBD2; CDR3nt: TGTGCCACCAGTGAGCCGGGGGGAGGTTTCGTGCATGAGCAGTTCTTC; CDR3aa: CATSEPGGGFVHEQFF
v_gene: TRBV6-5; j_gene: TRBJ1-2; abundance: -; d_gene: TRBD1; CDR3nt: TGTGCCAGCAGCGTGGGACAGGCCTACGGCTACACCTTC; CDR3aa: CASSVGQAYGYTF
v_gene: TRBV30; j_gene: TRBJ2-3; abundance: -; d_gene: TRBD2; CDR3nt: TGTGCCTGGAGTGTACTTGGAAGGACTAGCGGCACAGATACGCAGTATTTT; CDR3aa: CAWSVLGRTSGTDTQYF
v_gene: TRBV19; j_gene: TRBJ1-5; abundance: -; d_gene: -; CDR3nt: TGTGCCAGTAGTATGGGTCGAAATCAGCCCCAGCATTTT; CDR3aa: CASSMGRNQPQHF
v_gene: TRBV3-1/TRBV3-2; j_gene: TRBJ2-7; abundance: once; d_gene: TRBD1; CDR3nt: TGTGCCAGCAGCGCAGGGACAGGGCCTTCCTACGAGCAGTACTTC; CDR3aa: CASSAGTGPSYEQYF
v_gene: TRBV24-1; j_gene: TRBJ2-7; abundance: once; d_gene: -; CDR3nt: TGTGCCACCAGTGACAGAAGTAAACGACACGAGCAGTACTTC; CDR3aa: CATSDRSKRHEQYF
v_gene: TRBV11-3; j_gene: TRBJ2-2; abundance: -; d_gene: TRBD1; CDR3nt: TGTGCCAGCAGCTCCGCAGGGGGCACCGGGGAGCTGTTTTTT; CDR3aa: CASSSAGGTGELFF
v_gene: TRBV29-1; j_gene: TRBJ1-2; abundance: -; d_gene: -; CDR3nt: TGCAGCGGGGGAACCGGCTATGGCTACACCTTC; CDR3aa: CSGGTGYGYTF
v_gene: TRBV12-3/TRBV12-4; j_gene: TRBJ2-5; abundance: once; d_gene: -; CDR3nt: TGTGCCAGCAGGGGGGGCGCAAGGGTGACCCAGTACTTC; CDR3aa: CASRGGARVTQYF
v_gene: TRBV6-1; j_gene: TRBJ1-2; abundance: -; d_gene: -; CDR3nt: TGTGCCAGCAGTGAAGGGGGACGCGAGCGGGGCTACACCTTC; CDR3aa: CASSEGGRERGYTF
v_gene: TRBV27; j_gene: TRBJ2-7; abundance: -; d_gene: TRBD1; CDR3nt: TGTGCCAGCAGTTACACAGGGGGCGGGTACGAGCAGTACTTC; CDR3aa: CASSYTGGGYEQYF
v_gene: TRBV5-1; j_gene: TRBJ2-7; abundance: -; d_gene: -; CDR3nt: TGCGCCAGCAGCTTGGGTATCAGGGGCCCCTCGCCCTACGAGCAGTACTTC; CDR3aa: CASSLGIRGPSPYEQYF
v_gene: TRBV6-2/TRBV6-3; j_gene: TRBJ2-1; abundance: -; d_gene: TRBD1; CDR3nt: TGTGCCAGCAGTCAGGGGGCATCCTACAATGAGCAGTTCTTC; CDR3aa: CASSQGASYNEQFF
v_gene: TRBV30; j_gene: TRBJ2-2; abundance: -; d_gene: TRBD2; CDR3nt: TGTGCCTGGAGTGTCCAGAGGAGTAGCGGGGGGAACACCGGGGAGCTGTTTTTT; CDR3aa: CAWSVQRSSGGNTGELFF
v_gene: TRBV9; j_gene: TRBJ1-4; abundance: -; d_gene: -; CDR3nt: TGTGCCAGCAGCGTAGCTGGGGGTTTAGTTGAAAAACTGTTTTTT; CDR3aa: CASSVAGGLVEKLFF
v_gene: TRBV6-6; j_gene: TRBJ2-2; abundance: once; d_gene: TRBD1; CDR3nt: TGTGCCAGCAGATACGGACCCGGGACAGGGGATCGGGAGCTGTTTTTT; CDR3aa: CASRYGPGTGDRELFF
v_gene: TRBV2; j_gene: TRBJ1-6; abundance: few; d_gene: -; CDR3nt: TGTGCCAGCAAGGACGATAATTCACCCCTCCACTTT; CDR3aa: CASKDDNSPLHF
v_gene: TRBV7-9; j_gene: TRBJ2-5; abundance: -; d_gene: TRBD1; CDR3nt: TGTGCCAGCAGCCCAAGAAGGACAGGGGTGGAGACCCAGTACTTC; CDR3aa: CASSPRRTGVETQYF
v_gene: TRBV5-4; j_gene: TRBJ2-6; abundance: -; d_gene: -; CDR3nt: TGTGCCAGCAGCTTGTGGTCGATCGGGGCCAACGTCCTGACTTTC; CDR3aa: CASSLWSIGANVLTF
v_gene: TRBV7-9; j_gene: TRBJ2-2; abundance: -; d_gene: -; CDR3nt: TGTGCCACCCCTCCCTGGAACAGGGCCTCGAACACCGGGGAGCTGTTTTTT; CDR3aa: CATPPWNRASNTGELFF